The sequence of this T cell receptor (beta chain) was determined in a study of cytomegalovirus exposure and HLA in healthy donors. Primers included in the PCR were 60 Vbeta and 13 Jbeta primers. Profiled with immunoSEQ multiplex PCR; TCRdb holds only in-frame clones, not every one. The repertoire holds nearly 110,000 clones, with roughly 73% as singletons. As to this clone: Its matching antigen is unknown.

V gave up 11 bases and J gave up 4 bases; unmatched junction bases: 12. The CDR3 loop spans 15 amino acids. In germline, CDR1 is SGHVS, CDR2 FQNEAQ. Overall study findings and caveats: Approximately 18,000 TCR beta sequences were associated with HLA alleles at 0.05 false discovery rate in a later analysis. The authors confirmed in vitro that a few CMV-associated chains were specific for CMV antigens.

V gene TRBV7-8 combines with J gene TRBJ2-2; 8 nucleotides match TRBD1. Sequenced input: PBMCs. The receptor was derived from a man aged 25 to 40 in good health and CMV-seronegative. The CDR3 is CAVQGQGIVTGELFF. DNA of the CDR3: TGTGCCGTCCAAGGACAGGGTATTGTCACCGGGGAGCTGTTTTTT.